The present T cell receptor (beta chain) was sequenced within a study of T cell responses to AZD1222 COVID-19 vaccine. Broader study findings: Seropositive at baseline were only 5 or 6 AZD1222 recipients.

Regarding this clone: Its antigen remains unknown.

Losses at the gene ends were 8 bases for V and 3 bases for J; bases not matched to a gene: 1. Germline-derived CDR1 and CDR2 are WSHSY and SAAADI. The CDR3 sequence is 12 residues long. The repertoire was sequenced with immunoSEQ multiplex PCR; TCRdb's copy has only in-frame clones and lacks some. The data show roughly 190,000 clones, approximately 91% seen once. V and J are TRBV10-2 and TRBJ2-7, with 10 bases identical to TRBD1. This receptor was taken from an adult in good health. The sequencing used peripheral blood, collected on day 0 of AZD1222 vaccination. For the CDR3, the DNA is TGCGCCAGCTGGACAGGGGGCTACGAGCAGTACTTC. It is translated as CASWTGGYEQYF.